This T cell receptor (beta chain) emerged from a study of early T cells in non-severe SARS-CoV-2 infection. Overall study: Unpaired chains resulted from sequencing bulk RNA of unsorted whole blood.

Individual cDNA molecules were tagged with unique molecular identifiers. TCRdb itself ran the 5' RACE reads through MiXCR, one entry per CDR3 protein. The sample yields tens of thousands of distinct CDR3 sequences, around 10% seen once. The germline V gene encodes CDR1 SEHNR and CDR2 FQNEAQ (reference sequence). V was cut by 2 bases and J by 3 bases, with 7 bases left in between. The CDR3 extends over 13 amino acids. The source was whole blood, collected at baseline. This chain joins TRBV7-9 and TRBJ1-1; D possibly corresponds to TRBD1 (6 bases). The receptor's source is an adult who was a healthcare worker with PCR-confirmed SARS-CoV-2 infection or an uninfected control (not recorded which). CDR3: CASSLSGDTEAFF. Here the CDR3 DNA reads TGTGCCAGCAGCTTATCAGGGGACACTGAAGCTTTCTTT.